Listed here is a single T cell receptor (beta chain). What it binds is unknown. Between the mid-2010s and the late 2010s, patients underwent resection in Japan or China. H&E slides confirmed each diagnosis, reviewed by two pathologists independently. This sample is part of a study of immune evolution from preneoplasia to lung adenocarcinoma. Points from the study as a whole: Later-stage lesions seemingly showed higher T cell density and diversity than normal lung.

Clones were read by immunoSEQ multiplex PCR, and TCRdb kept only the in-frame ones, dropping some. The table shows about 9,600 clones, with around 90% occurring only once. The V and J ends lost 6 bases and 8 bases, in that order; junction bases with no gene match: 15. The CDR3 totals 16 residues. Germline CDR1 and CDR2: MDHEN and SYDVKM. The V gene is TRBV28, the J gene TRBJ1-2; 10 bases agree with TRBD1. The clonotype originates from a person aged 70 to 80 with invasive lung adenocarcinoma. The sample was FFPE invasive lung adenocarcinoma tissue. As DNA, the CDR3 is TGTGCCAGCAGCCCCGGGACAGGGGTGCGACTAAGAGGCTACACCTTC. It codes for CASSPGTGVRLRGYTF.